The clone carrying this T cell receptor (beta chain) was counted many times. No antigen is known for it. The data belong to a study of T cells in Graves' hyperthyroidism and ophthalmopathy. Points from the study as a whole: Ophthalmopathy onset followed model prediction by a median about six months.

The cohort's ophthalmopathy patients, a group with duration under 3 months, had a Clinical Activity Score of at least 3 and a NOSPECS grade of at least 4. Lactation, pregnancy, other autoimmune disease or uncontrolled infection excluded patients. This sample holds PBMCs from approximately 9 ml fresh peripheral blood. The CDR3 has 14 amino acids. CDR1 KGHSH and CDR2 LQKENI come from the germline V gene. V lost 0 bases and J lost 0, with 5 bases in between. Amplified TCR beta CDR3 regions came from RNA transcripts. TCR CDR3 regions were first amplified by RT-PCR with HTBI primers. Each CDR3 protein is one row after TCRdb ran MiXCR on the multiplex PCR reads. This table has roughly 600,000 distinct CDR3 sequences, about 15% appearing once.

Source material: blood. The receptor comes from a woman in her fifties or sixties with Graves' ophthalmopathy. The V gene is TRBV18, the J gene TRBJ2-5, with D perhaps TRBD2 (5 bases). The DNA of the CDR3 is TGTGCCAGCTCACCACCGACTAACCAAGAGACCCAGTACTTC. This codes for CASSPPTNQETQYF. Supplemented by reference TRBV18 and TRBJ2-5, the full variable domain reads NAGVMQNPRHLVRRRGQEARLRCSPMKGHSHVYWYRQLPEEGLKFMVYLQKENIIDESGMPKERFSAEFPKEGPSILRIQQVVRGDSAAYFCASSPPTNQETQYFGPGTRLLVL.